This entry describes one T cell receptor beta chain. Its cognate antigen is unknown. This specimen belongs to a study of T cell responses to AZD1222 COVID-19 vaccine. Germline V CDR1 and CDR2: SQVTM, ANQGSEA. This CDR3 comprises 11 residues. Trimming cost V 5 bases and J 3 bases, with 8 bases left between them. Clones were sequenced by immunoSEQ multiplex PCR, and TCRdb holds only the in-frame ones, with some missing. The sample carries about 180,000 clones, 85% to 95% recorded once. The study, taken as a whole, reports: No day 14 peak samples; only post-peak repertoires were characterized. Donors were mostly white British, more females; clonal diversity possibly underestimated.

V usage is TRBV29-1 and J usage is TRBJ2-7; D unclear. This material consisted of peripheral blood, taken 28 days after the second AZD1222 dose. The TCR was taken from an adult who received the AZD1222 COVID-19 vaccine. The CDR3 bases are TGCAGCGTTCGCTCAAACTACGAGCAGTACTTC. Encoded protein: CSVRSNYEQYF.